A single sample is the source of the 14 T cell receptor beta chains below, sequenced in a study of vaccination effects on CD4 cells after COVID-19. This table comes from immunoSEQ multiplex PCR, and its TCRdb copy is limited to in-frame clones, with some not included. The data contain 50,000 to 60,000 clones, about four fifths of them seen just once; the ten biggest clones take up about 4.5%. These TCRs are of unknown antigen specificity. CD4+ T cells were isolated after roughly nine days of culture. Two-dose BNT162b2 or mRNA-1273 vaccination was given to participants. The specimen was CD4+ T cells from PBMCs cultured without peptide, collected after COVID-19 vaccination. Receptors originate from a human donor who received a COVID-19 vaccine.

The chain recombines TRBV4-2 with TRBJ2-2; D is unresolved. V dropped 0 bases and J dropped 4 bases, with 3 bases sitting between them. The CDR3 extends over 13 amino acids. Germline V gene sequence: CDR1 LGHNA, CDR2 YNFKEQ. CDR3 residues: CASSQDITGELFF. The DNA of the CDR3 is TGTGCCAGCAGCCAAGACATCACCGGGGAGCTGTTTTTT.

The CDR3 region is CASSFRTTGSGYTF. The CDR3 coding sequence is TGTGCCAGCAGCTTCCGGACGACGGGGAGTGGCTACACCTTC. The chain links TRBV5-6 to TRBJ1-2, with no clear D. The germline CDR1 and CDR2 sequences are SGHDT and YYEEEE. Deletions cut 2 bases from V and 7 bases from J, with 15 bases between. The CDR3 runs 14 residues.

The chain recombines TRBV5-5 with TRBJ2-1; the D gene could be TRBD1 or TRBD2 (5 bases each). The CDR3 runs to 15 residues. CDR1 is SGHKS, CDR2 YYEKEE, per germline (reference sequence). Trimming stripped 2 bases from V and 4 bases from J, with 13 bases between. CDR3 amino acids: CASSFLGTGYNEQFF. The CDR3 nucleotides read TGTGCCAGCAGCTTCCTAGGGACCGGATACAATGAGCAGTTCTTC.

The CDR3 nucleotides are TGCGCCAGCAGCCAGTTACCGGGACTAGCGGCGGGAGAGCAGTTCTTC. It specifies CASSQLPGLAAGEQFF. J is TRBJ2-1 and V is TRBV4-1, with 11 bases that match TRBD2. The J segment lost 10 bases and the V segment lost 3 bases, leaving 11 bases of the junction unmatched. The germline V gene has CDR1 MGHRA and CDR2 YSYEKL. The CDR3 runs 16 residues.

Here the CDR3 reads CASSYSKSGTSPLHF. CDR3 in DNA: TGTGCCAGCAGTTACTCGAAGTCAGGAACCTCACCCCTCCACTTT. V usage is TRBV6-5 and J usage is TRBJ1-6; D is undetermined. This CDR3 has 15 residues. V was trimmed by 0 bases and J by 10 bases, leaving 13 bases between them. Germline V lookup: CDR1 MNHEY, CDR2 SVGAGI.

The chain carries TRBV18 and TRBJ1-4, with D unclear. CDR3 length equals 16 residues. Germline V CDR1 and CDR2: KGHSH, LQKENI. Trimming pared 3 bases from V and 5 bases from J, leaving 16 bases between. This CDR3 is CASSPMLGSLNEKLFF. CDR3 in DNA: TGTGCCAGCTCACCCATGCTTGGCAGTTTGAATGAAAAACTGTTTTTT.

This chain connects TRBV10-3 to TRBJ2-7; 13 nucleotides align to TRBD2. V gave up 4 bases and J gave up 2 bases; unmatched junction bases: 2. The CDR3 covers 15 residues. Germline assignment: CDR1 ENHRY and CDR2 SYGVKD. CDR3 region: CAISGTSGGAYEQYF. CDR3 DNA sequence: TGTGCCATCAGTGGTACTAGCGGGGGGGCCTACGAGCAGTACTTC.

The gene calls are TRBV24-1 and TRBJ1-5; D perhaps matches TRBD1 (6 bases). The CDR3 sequence is 16 residues long. The germline V gene encodes CDR1 KGHDR and CDR2 SFDVKD. V was shortened by 4 bases and J by 0 bases, with 12 bases between the two germline ends. The CDR3 nucleotides are TGTGCCACCAGTGACAGGGGAGACGATAGCAATCAGCCCCAGCATTTT. Translating gives CATSDRGDDSNQPQHF.

This sequence joins TRBV6-1 and TRBJ1-5; maybe TRBD1 (6 bases). Per the germline V gene, CDR1 is MNHNS and CDR2 is SASEGT. The V end was cut by 0 bases, the J end by 0 bases, with 18 bases between. This CDR3 region has 19 residues. The CDR3: CASSEARTRGGYSNQPQHF. The CDR3 DNA follows: TGTGCCAGCAGTGAAGCGAGGACGAGAGGGGGATATAGCAATCAGCCCCAGCATTTT.

The chain has TRBV29-1 and TRBJ1-2; D ambiguous. V lost 5 bases to trimming and J lost 4 bases, with 8 bases between them. Germline V CDR1 and CDR2: SQVTM, ANQGSEA. The CDR3 sequence is 11 residues long. DNA for the CDR3: TGCAGCGTTTTACAGTCCTATGGCTACACCTTC. Protein sequence: CSVLQSYGYTF.

The chain couples TRBV4-3 to TRBJ2-1, with 8 bases identical to TRBD2. The trim removed 6 bases at V and 4 bases at J, leaving 11 bases unmatched. Germline assignment: CDR1 LGHNA and CDR2 YSLEER. The CDR3 has 16 amino acids. The DNA of the CDR3 is TGCGCCAGCAGTTTCCGTGCGGGGGGCCGGTACAATGAGCAGTTCTTC. Its protein is CASSFRAGGRYNEQFF.

The chain combines TRBV5-1 with TRBJ2-2; TRBD1 aligns across 7 bases. The germline gives CDR1 SGHRS, CDR2 YFSETQ. V was pared by 4 bases and J by 4 bases, with 7 bases of the junction left unmatched. The CDR3 is 15 residues long. For the CDR3, the DNA is TGCGCCAGCAGCCTCGACAGGGTGGGCACCGGGGAGCTGTTTTTT. It translates to CASSLDRVGTGELFF.

V and J are TRBV4-2 and TRBJ2-7; perhaps D is TRBD1 or TRBD2 (5 bases each). The germline V and J ends were trimmed by 0 bases and 2 bases, with 8 bases remaining between them. This CDR3 has 14 residues. CDR1 and CDR2 from the germline V gene are LGHNA and YNFKEQ. Here the CDR3 reads CASSQDEGPYEQYF. The CDR3 nucleotides read TGTGCCAGCAGCCAAGATGAGGGACCCTACGAGCAGTACTTC.

As regards this clone: Other DNA sequences in this sample translate to the same CDR3. V gene TRBV11-2 combines with J gene TRBJ1-2; D perhaps matches TRBD1 (6 bases). Germline CDR1 SGHAT, CDR2 FQNNGV. The V gene lost 5 bases and the J gene lost 2 bases, with 9 bases spanning the gap. There are 13 residues in the CDR3. The CDR3 DNA sequence: TGTGCCAGCAGCCCAACAGGGAACTATGGCTACACCTTC. This codes for CASSPTGNYGYTF. The full variable domain, completed using reference TRBV11-2 and TRBJ1-2, is EAGVAQSPRYKIIEKRQSVAFWCNPISGHATLYWYQQILGQGPKLLIQFQNNGVVDDSQLPKDRFSAERLKGVDSTLKIQPAKLEDSAVYLCASSPTGNYGYTFGSGTRLTVV.